These T cell receptor beta chains were read from a single sample in a study of T cell repertoires in cytomegalovirus infection. What these receptors recognize is not known. Via MiXCR, TCRdb re-called the reads, giving one row per CDR3 protein. Among around 710,000 distinct CDR3 sequences listed, around 29% were seen once. Sequences were derived from cultured CD8+ T cells from PBMCs, sampled from culture after CMV antigen stimulation. Receptors were obtained from a human donor in good health (CMV status not recorded). Some clones in this sample may be carry-over from other donors' samples. CDR3s include the opening cysteine and the closing phenylalanine or tryptophan. The D gene is left open where the match is weak. The size entry is marked missing in some rows and otherwise reads once, few, many or a size class.

j_call clone_size d_call v_call cdr3_aa cdr3_nt
TRBJ2-1 . . TRBV14 CASSQGLSWFF TGTGCCAGCAGCCAGGGGTTGAGCTGGTTCTTC
TRBJ2-1 . TRBD1 TRBV6-2/TRBV6-3 CASSEDRGQNNEQFF TGTGCCAGCAGTGAGGACAGGGGACAAAACAATGAGCAGTTCTTC
TRBJ2-3 few TRBD2 TRBV7-9 CASSFPGGGVDTQYF TGTGCCAGCAGCTTCCCGGGGGGGGGCGTAGATACGCAGTATTTT
TRBJ2-7 once . TRBV7-9 CASSPRALEQYF TGTGCCAGCAGCCCCCGAGCCCTCGAGCAGTACTTC
TRBJ2-1 . . TRBV6-5 CASSYTGAGDEQFF TGTGCCAGCAGTTATACGGGGGCAGGGGATGAGCAGTTCTTC
TRBJ1-5 . . TRBV3-1 CASSQDWGRGQPQHF TGTGCCAGCAGCCAAGATTGGGGGCGCGGACAGCCCCAGCATTTT
TRBJ2-2 few . TRBV7-8 CASSVPNRQGGSTGELFF TGTGCCAGCAGCGTTCCAAACAGACAGGGAGGGTCTACCGGGGAGCTGTTTTTT
TRBJ2-5 . . TRBV24-1 CATSDLKEAEETQYF TGTGCCACCAGTGATTTGAAGGAAGCGGAAGAGACCCAGTACTTC
TRBJ1-6 many . TRBV7-2 CASSHTGYNSPLHF TGTGCCAGCAGCCATACAGGGTACAATTCACCCCTCCACTTT
TRBJ2-1 . TRBD2 TRBV27 CASSSIGLAGKEQFF TGTGCCAGCAGTAGTATCGGACTAGCGGGAAAGGAGCAGTTCTTC
TRBJ2-2 . . TRBV6-8 CASRWTAGTGELFF TGTGCCAGCAGATGGACAGCGGGCACCGGGGAGCTGTTTTTT
TRBJ2-1 many . TRBV27 CASSLSRGNEQFF TGTGCCAGCAGTTTAAGTAGGGGGAATGAGCAGTTCTTC
TRBJ2-7 few . TRBV5-4 CASSSPQDNFYEQYF TGTGCCAGCAGCTCCCCCCAGGATAACTTCTACGAGCAGTACTTC
TRBJ1-6 once TRBD1 TRBV2 CASSGQGAEVFWNSYNSPLHF TGTGCCAGCAGTGGACAGGGGGCGGAAGTTTTTTGGAACTCCTATAATTCACCCCTCCACTTT
TRBJ2-1 . . TRBV2 CASSEWGNNEQFF TGTGCCAGCAGTGAATGGGGGAACAATGAGCAGTTCTTC
TRBJ2-7 many . TRBV7-2 CASSLELSNPYEQYF TGTGCCAGCAGCTTAGAACTTAGTAACCCCTACGAGCAGTACTTC
TRBJ2-3 . . TRBV5-1 CASSGDRSTDTQYF TGCGCCAGCAGCGGGGACCGAAGCACAGATACGCAGTATTTT
TRBJ1-1 . . TRBV5-1 CASRVGRDTEAFF TGCGCCAGCAGAGTGGGCAGGGACACTGAAGCTTTCTTT
TRBJ2-1 . . TRBV4-2 CASSPEGVNEQFF TGTGCCAGCAGCCCCGAGGGGGTGAATGAGCAGTTCTTC
TRBJ2-1 many . TRBV7-6 CASSSPQFYNEQFF TGTGCCAGCAGCTCTCCACAATTTTACAATGAGCAGTTCTTC
TRBJ2-1 few TRBD1 TRBV6-5 CASSYLTGAPYNEQFF TGTGCCAGCAGTTACTTGACAGGGGCCCCCTACAATGAGCAGTTCTTC
TRBJ2-1 . . TRBV12-3/TRBV12-4 CASSFVPISIDEQFF TGTGCCAGCAGTTTCGTACCTATCTCTATCGATGAGCAGTTCTTC
TRBJ2-2 . TRBD2 TRBV6-2/TRBV6-3 CASTLGRGTGELFF TGTGCCAGCACCCTTGGGAGGGGCACCGGGGAGCTGTTTTTT
TRBJ2-3 . . TRBV4-1 CASSQEWIADTDTQYF TGCGCCAGCAGCCAAGAATGGATAGCCGACACAGATACGCAGTATTTT
TRBJ2-1 . . TRBV12-3/TRBV12-4 CVSISGTDAYNEQFF TGTGTCAGCATCTCAGGGACCGACGCTTACAATGAGCAGTTCTTC
TRBJ2-3 many . TRBV5-4 CASSPFQGNTQYF TGTGCCAGCAGCCCCTTCCAGGGGAATACGCAGTATTTT
TRBJ1-1 . . TRBV4-1 CASSPRASAEAFF TGCGCCAGCAGCCCCAGGGCCTCCGCTGAAGCTTTCTTT
TRBJ2-3 . TRBD1 TRBV28 CASSLWGTAKRTDTQYF TGTGCCAGCAGTTTATGGGGGACAGCCAAACGCACAGATACGCAGTATTTT
TRBJ1-1 once . TRBV5-5 CASSLSVGAGKKAFF TGTGCCAGCAGCTTGTCAGTAGGGGCAGGAAAAAAAGCTTTCTTT
TRBJ2-7 . . TRBV14 CASSQRLSSYEQYF TGTGCCAGCAGCCAAAGACTTAGCTCCTACGAGCAGTACTTC
TRBJ2-5 . . TRBV5-4 CASSLELAYEETQYF TGTGCCAGCAGCTTGGAATTAGCCTACGAAGAGACCCAGTACTTC
TRBJ2-1 few . TRBV12-3/TRBV12-4 CASNGQPLYNEQFF TGTGCCAGCAACGGGCAGCCTCTCTACAATGAGCAGTTCTTC
TRBJ1-1 many TRBD1 TRBV7-9 CASSTNRGAPAEAFF TGTGCCAGCAGCACCAACAGGGGTGCTCCTGCTGAAGCTTTCTTT
TRBJ1-1 few . TRBV27 CASSFGQPMMNTEAFF TGTGCCAGCAGTTTTGGACAGCCGATGATGAACACTGAAGCTTTCTTT
TRBJ2-7 few . TRBV20-1 CSARGTSLYEQYF TGCAGTGCTAGAGGAACCAGCCTCTACGAGCAGTACTTC
TRBJ1-1 . . TRBV19 CASSIAAGRTEAFF TGTGCCAGTAGTATAGCTGCAGGGAGGACTGAAGCTTTCTTT
TRBJ1-1 . . TRBV4-1 CASSQVFPGNTEAFF TGCGCCAGCAGCCAAGTCTTTCCGGGGAACACTGAAGCTTTCTTT
TRBJ2-1 many TRBD1 TRBV7-6 CASSLGDSPYNEQFF TGTGCCAGCAGCTTAGGGGACAGTCCCTACAATGAGCAGTTCTTC
TRBJ1-2 . . TRBV6-2/TRBV6-3 CASSPLGGPYGYTF TGTGCCAGCAGCCCCCTCGGGGGCCCCTATGGCTACACCTTC
TRBJ2-1 . TRBD2 TRBV4-3 CASSQDGLAGAIYNEQFF TGCGCCAGCAGCCAAGATGGGTTAGCGGGGGCCATTTACAATGAGCAGTTCTTC
TRBJ1-5 . . TRBV19 CASLAGFNQPQHF TGTGCCAGCCTGGCAGGGTTCAATCAGCCCCAGCATTTT